What follows are 32 T cell receptor beta chains derived from one specimen sequenced in a study of shared clonotypes between healthy human individuals. CD45RO-negative, CCR7-positively selected cells formed the naive CD8 fraction, excluding terminally differentiated effector memory CD45RA+ cells. Some clones are missing from TCRdb's copy, which holds only in-frame ones; the method was immunoSEQ multiplex PCR. Found here are under 1 million clones, about 91% of them singletons; the top ten hold 24%. Input material: naive CD8+ T cells sorted from blood. The receptors originated from a man under 40 in good health.

The CDR3 is CASSPRLAGAYNEQFF. The CDR3 nucleotides are TGTGCCAGCAGCCCAAGACTAGCGGGAGCGTACAATGAGCAGTTCTTC. V is TRBV7-2 and J is TRBJ2-1; 12 positions match TRBD2. After removal of 5 bases from V and 4 bases from J, the junction contained 6 bases not matched to a gene. The CDR3 covers 16 residues. From germline, CDR1 is SGHTA and CDR2 FQGNSA.

This rearrangement joins TRBV4-1 to TRBJ2-1; either TRBD1 or TRBD2 may supply D (5 bases each). Deletions cut 4 bases from V and 0 bases from J, with 16 bases between. Germline V gene lookup returns CDR1 MGHRA and CDR2 YSYEKL. This CDR3 region has 17 residues. DNA for the CDR3: TGCGCCAGCAGCCTTTCCTCCGGGACGAACTCCTACAATGAGCAGTTCTTC. This codes for CASSLSSGTNSYNEQFF.

CDR3 loop: CASSLDLGFQETQYF. The CDR3 DNA reads TGTGCCAGCAGCTTAGACTTAGGCTTCCAAGAGACCCAGTACTTC. This chain joins TRBV7-9 and TRBJ2-5; D uncertain. The V gene's germline CDR1 is SEHNR and CDR2 FQNEAQ (reference sequence). The CDR3 runs to 15 residues. Trimming took off 1 base at V and 1 base at J, with 10 bases between the two ends. Supplemented by reference TRBV7-9 and TRBJ2-5, the full variable domain reads DTGVSQNPRHKITKRGQNVTFRCDPISEHNRLYWYRQTLGQGPEFLTYFQNEAQLEKSRLLSDRFSAERPKGSFSTLEIQRTEQGDSAMYLCASSLDLGFQETQYFGPGTRLLVL.

The CDR3 loop reads CAISEGSGSSYNEQFF. The CDR3 DNA follows: TGTGCCATCAGTGAGGGTAGTGGGAGCTCCTACAATGAGCAGTTCTTC. V is TRBV10-3 and J is TRBJ2-1, with a possible D match to TRBD2 (5 bases). The CDR3 contains 16 residues. V gave up 2 bases and J gave up 0 bases, with 11 bases separating them. Germline V gene data show CDR1 as ENHRY and CDR2 as SYGVKD.

The chain employs TRBV28 and TRBJ2-7, with 8 bases that match TRBD1. Germline CDR1 reads MDHEN; CDR2 reads SYDVKM. The CDR3 contains 13 residues. V trimming: 3 bases; J trimming: 5 bases; junction bases outside the gene matches: 3. Here the CDR3 DNA reads TGTGCCAGCAGTTTGACAGGGGCAGACGAGCAGTACTTC. Translating gives CASSLTGADEQYF. Full variable domain (rest looked up from reference TRBV28 and TRBJ2-7): DVKVTQSSRYLVKRTGEKVFLECVQDMDHENMFWYRQDPGLGLRLIYFSYDVKMKEKGDIPEGYSVSREKKERFSLILESASTNQTSMYLCASSLTGADEQYFGPGTRLTVT.

The rearrangement uses TRBV29-1 and TRBJ2-3; D is undetermined. Trimming took off 4 bases at V and 2 bases at J, with 10 bases between the two ends. The CDR3 contains 13 residues. Germline lookup yields CDR1 SQVTM and CDR2 ANQGSEA. The CDR3 coding sequence is TGCAGCGTTGTTTCGGCGGACACAGATACGCAGTATTTT. It specifies CSVVSADTDTQYF.

The chain joins TRBV29-1 to TRBJ2-1, with 11 bases that match TRBD2. CDR3 size: 17 residues. The junction had 11 bases not matched to a gene; V was cut back by 3 bases and J by 4 bases. Germline V gene lookup returns CDR1 SQVTM and CDR2 ANQGSEA. The CDR3 here is CSVEPNPTSGVYNEQFF. CDR3 DNA sequence: TGCAGCGTTGAGCCAAATCCGACTAGCGGGGTATACAATGAGCAGTTCTTC.

Concerning this clone itself: Compared with germline, one end of the junction differs, possibly owing to a read error. This chain uses TRBV5-8 with TRBJ1-5; perhaps TRBD1 as D (6 bases). The germline V gene encodes CDR1 SGHTS and CDR2 YDEGEE. The CDR3 runs 14 residues. The CDR3, as DNA: TGTGCCAGCAGATTGGCGGGGGCGCGGCCGCCCCAGCATTTT. Translation: CASRLAGARPPQHF.

Judged by abundance, this clone is medium-sized. The V and J genes are TRBV30 and TRBJ1-2; D is unclear. The germline V gene encodes CDR1 GTSNPN and CDR2 SVGIG (reference sequence). The CDR3 length is 11 residues. The V and J ends lost 5 bases and 2 bases respectively, with 6 bases between them. CDR3 coding DNA: TGTGCCTGGGCAGAGAACTATGGCTACACCTTC. Its protein is CAWAENYGYTF.

This sequence joins TRBV11-2 and TRBJ2-7, with 9 bases identical to TRBD1. Trimming took 4 bases from V and 2 from J; bases not matched to a gene: 6. The CDR3 runs 15 residues. The germline CDR1 and CDR2 sequences are SGHAT and FQNNGV. The CDR3 DNA is TGTGCCAGCAGCTGGATGGACAGGGGCCCCTACGAGCAGTACTTC. Translating gives CASSWMDRGPYEQYF.

The chain carries TRBV25-1 and TRBJ1-1; tentative D call: TRBD1 (5 bases). Trimming shortened V by 0 bases and J by 7 bases, and 15 bases separated the two germline ends. Germline assignment: CDR1 MGHDK and CDR2 SYGVNS. The CDR3 sequence is 15 residues long. The CDR3 region is CASSEYDRGADEAFF. CDR3 in DNA: TGTGCCAGCAGTGAATACGATAGAGGGGCCGATGAAGCTTTCTTT.

V is TRBV29-1 and J is TRBJ2-7; possible D gene TRBD1, 6 bases. The CDR3 is 13 amino acids. With 8 bases removed from V and 0 bases from J, the gap between germline ends came to 14 bases. Per germline, CDR1 SQVTM and CDR2 ANQGSEA. The CDR3 bases are TGCAGCTTCGCGGAACAGGGCTCCTACGAGCAGTACTTC. This codes for CSFAEQGSYEQYF.

V and J are TRBV11-2 and TRBJ2-1; D ambiguous. V lost 6 bases to trimming and J lost 9 bases, with 12 bases between them. This CDR3 has 12 amino acids. CDR1 and CDR2 (germline): SGHAT, FQNNGV. CDR3 sequence: CASRVESGEQFF. In nucleotides, the CDR3 is TGTGCCAGCAGAGTAGAATCTGGTGAGCAGTTCTTC.

In regard to this clone: This sample also contains other DNA sequences that code for the same CDR3. The V gene is TRBV10-3, the J gene TRBJ2-7, with D perhaps TRBD2 (5 bases). The germline CDR1 and CDR2 sequences are ENHRY and SYGVKD. Trimming took 0 bases from V and 0 from J, leaving 6 bases between them. The CDR3 has 14 amino acids. The CDR3 protein is CAISESRGSYEQYF. Written as DNA, the CDR3 is TGTGCCATCAGTGAGTCCCGGGGCTCCTACGAGCAGTACTTC.

The chain employs TRBV27 and TRBJ2-2; 7 bases agree with TRBD1. The CDR3 is made up of 16 amino acids. Looked up from germline, CDR1 is MNHEY and CDR2 is SMNVEV (reference sequence). The V and J ends lost 5 bases and 0 bases, in that order; junction bases with no gene match: 6. The CDR3 region has the DNA TGTGCCAGCAGTGTAACCGGGACAGCGAACACCGGGGAGCTGTTTTTT. It yields the protein CASSVTGTANTGELFF.

This rearrangement joins TRBV28 to TRBJ1-1; D gene uncertain. V lost 7 bases and J 1 base, leaving 13 bases between the germline ends. Germline-derived CDR1 and CDR2 are MDHEN and SYDVKM. The CDR3 covers 14 residues. The CDR3: CASTYTEGNTEAFF. CDR3 DNA: TGTGCCAGCACCTACACCGAGGGGAACACTGAAGCTTTCTTT.

The chain recombines TRBV7-9 with TRBJ1-2; D unresolved. This CDR3 has 14 amino acids. V lost 1 base and J 4 bases, leaving 10 bases between the germline ends. Germline loops: CDR1 SEHNR, CDR2 FQNEAQ (reference sequence). This CDR3 reads CASSLGAALYGYTF. DNA of the CDR3: TGTGCCAGCAGCTTAGGGGCAGCCCTCTATGGCTACACCTTC.

The rearrangement uses TRBV7-8 and TRBJ1-5; possibly TRBD1 for D (6 bases). CDR3 length: 18 residues. The germline gives CDR1 SGHVS, CDR2 FQNEAQ. V lost 4 bases, J lost 0 bases, and 19 bases lay in between. Here the CDR3 DNA reads TGTGCCAGCAGCTCCTCTCGGGGGGCAGGGTATAGCAATCAGCCCCAGCATTTT. It is translated as CASSSSRGAGYSNQPQHF. The entire variable domain, with the rest obtained from reference TRBV7-8 and TRBJ1-5, is as follows: GAGVSQSPRYKVAKRGQDVALRCDPISGHVSLFWYQQALGQGPEFLTYFQNEAQLDKSGLPSDRFFAERPEGSVSTLKIQRTQQEDSAVYLCASSSSRGAGYSNQPQHFGDGTRLSIL.

This clone was counted a single time. V and J are TRBV5-4 and TRBJ2-5; possible D gene TRBD2, 6 bases. CDR3 size: 14 residues. Between the trimmed V and J ends, which lost 3 bases and 2 bases, there was a span of 11 bases. Germline-derived CDR1 and CDR2 are SGHNT and YYREEE (reference sequence). In DNA, the CDR3 is TGTGCCAGCAGCTACCGACTAGGACAAGAGACCCAGTACTTC. This sequence encodes CASSYRLGQETQYF.

V usage is TRBV7-8 and J usage is TRBJ1-3, with 8 bases matching TRBD1. CDR3 length: 16 amino acids. Germline CDR1 is SGHVS and CDR2 is FQNEAQ. V was clipped by 4 bases and J by 4 bases; unmatched bases: 9. DNA of the CDR3: TGTGCCAGCAGCTCCGGACAGGGAGAGAGGGGAAACACCATATATTTT. Its translation is CASSSGQGERGNTIYF.

This chain joins TRBV6-1 and TRBJ2-3; the D is unclear. The length of the CDR3 is 15 residues. Deletions cut 8 bases from V and 4 bases from J, with 19 bases between. CDR1 MNHNS and CDR2 SASEGT come from the germline V gene. CDR3 region: CASLTRPNGPDTQYF. CDR3 sequence (DNA): TGTGCCAGCTTGACACGACCCAATGGACCAGATACGCAGTATTTT.

As regards this clone: The sample holds other DNA sequences that translate to the same CDR3. The chain has TRBV11-2 and TRBJ2-3; D is unclear. Trimming took 1 base from V and 6 from J, leaving 5 bases between them. The CDR3 sequence is 12 residues long. The germline CDR1 and CDR2 sequences are SGHAT and FQNNGV. The CDR3 protein is CASSLAPDTQYF. Here the CDR3 DNA reads TGTGCCAGCAGCTTAGCTCCGGATACGCAGTATTTT. The full variable domain, with the rest looked up from reference TRBV11-2 and TRBJ2-3, is EAGVAQSPRYKIIEKRQSVAFWCNPISGHATLYWYQQILGQGPKLLIQFQNNGVVDDSQLPKDRFSAERLKGVDSTLKIQPAKLEDSAVYLCASSLAPDTQYFGPGTRLTVL.

The count of this clone is one. This chain uses TRBV4-1 with TRBJ2-5; D perhaps matches TRBD2 (6 bases). The ends were cut back, 7 bases at V and 4 bases at J, with 25 bases in the middle. From germline, CDR1 is MGHRA and CDR2 YSYEKL. The CDR3 extends over 17 amino acids. CDR3: CASTTVAGLTGAETQYF. For the CDR3, the DNA is TGCGCCAGCACTACTGTGGCTGGTCTGACGGGAGCAGAGACCCAGTACTTC.

The chain combines TRBV30 with TRBJ2-5; unclear D gene. Trimming pared 0 bases from V and 2 bases from J, leaving 16 bases between. CDR1 is GTSNPN, CDR2 SVGIG, per germline (reference sequence). The CDR3 is 16 residues long. CDR3 nucleotide sequence: TGTGCCTGGAGTGTAGCCGACTTACGCCCTCAAGAGACCCAGTACTTC. Its protein is CAWSVADLRPQETQYF.

The chain recombines TRBV11-2 with TRBJ2-2; TRBD2 matches 7 bases. The V segment lost 5 bases and the J segment 6 bases; nucleotides outside the gene matches: 12. Germline-derived CDR1 and CDR2 are SGHAT and FQNNGV. The CDR3 contains 16 residues. The CDR3 here is CASSTRRGGLSGELFF. The CDR3 DNA sequence: TGTGCCAGCAGCACGCGACGGGGAGGGTTGTCCGGGGAGCTGTTTTTT. Filled out from reference TRBV11-2 and TRBJ2-2, the complete variable domain reads EAGVAQSPRYKIIEKRQSVAFWCNPISGHATLYWYQQILGQGPKLLIQFQNNGVVDDSQLPKDRFSAERLKGVDSTLKIQPAKLEDSAVYLCASSTRRGGLSGELFFGEGSRLTVL.

The CDR3, as DNA: TGTGCCATCAGTGACGGAGACTCCTACAATGAGCAGTTCTTC. Protein product: CAISDGDSYNEQFF. The chain carries TRBV10-3 and TRBJ2-1; no definite D call. V gave up 3 bases and J gave up 0 bases, with 6 bases separating them. The CDR3 contains 14 residues. CDR1 ENHRY and CDR2 SYGVKD come from the germline V gene.

In its sample, this clone was seen once. The chain joins TRBV4-3 to TRBJ1-2, with TRBD1 identical over 8 bases. The V and J ends lost 4 bases and 4 bases, in that order; junction bases with no gene match: 11. Looked up from germline, CDR1 is LGHNA and CDR2 is YSLEER. The CDR3 consists of 16 residues. The CDR3 DNA sequence: TGCGCCAGCAGCCCCAACGCGGCAGGGACAGGCTATGGCTACACCTTC. Amino acid sequence: CASSPNAAGTGYGYTF.

The V gene is TRBV5-1, the J gene TRBJ2-2; 8 bases fit TRBD1. V lost 2 bases to trimming and J lost 0 bases; unmatched junction nucleotides: 0. Germline V gene lookup returns CDR1 SGHRS and CDR2 YFSETQ. The CDR3 covers 15 residues. CDR3 loop: CASSLQGANTGELFF. CDR3 bases: TGCGCCAGCAGCTTACAGGGGGCGAACACCGGGGAGCTGTTTTTT.

This clone has a handful of counts. The chain has TRBV4-1 and TRBJ2-6, with D unclear. The V gene's germline CDR1 is MGHRA and CDR2 YSYEKL. This CDR3 spans 16 amino acids. Trimming took 0 bases from V and 0 from J, leaving 6 bases between them. DNA of the CDR3: TGCGCCAGCAGCCAAGATATGGCCTCTGGGGCCAACGTCCTGACTTTC. Amino acid sequence: CASSQDMASGANVLTF.

The genes are TRBV6-6 and TRBJ2-3; 13 nucleotides align to TRBD2. The ends lost 0 bases at V and 6 bases at J; junction bases unmatched: 3. Per the germline V gene, CDR1 is MNHNY and CDR2 is SVGAGI (reference sequence). There are 16 residues in the CDR3. The CDR3 nucleotides read TGTGCCAGCAGTTACTCGGGACTAGCGGGGCGGGATACGCAGTATTTT. Translated: CASSYSGLAGRDTQYF.

The chain combines TRBV28 with TRBJ1-1; possible D gene TRBD1, 6 bases. V was trimmed by 2 bases and J by 9 bases, leaving 10 bases between them. In germline, CDR1 is MDHEN, CDR2 SYDVKM. This CDR3 comprises 12 residues. DNA for the CDR3: TGTGCCAGCAGTTTAAGGGGACACCAAGCTTTCTTT. Translated: CASSLRGHQAFF.

V and J are TRBV9 and TRBJ2-3; the D gene is possibly TRBD1 (5 bases). CDR3 length: 15 residues. The V end was cut by 0 bases, the J end by 2 bases, with 10 bases between. Germline lookup yields CDR1 SGDLS and CDR2 YYNGEE. The CDR3 here is CASSVVGADTDTQYF. CDR3 nucleotide sequence: TGTGCCAGCAGCGTAGTAGGGGCTGACACAGATACGCAGTATTTT. Full variable domain (outside the CDR3, taken from reference TRBV9 and TRBJ2-3): DSGVTQTPKHLITATGQRVTLRCSPRSGDLSVYWYQQSLDQGLQFLIQYYNGEERAKGNILERFSAQQFPDLHSELNLSSLELGDSALYFCASSVVGADTDTQYFGPGTRLTVL.